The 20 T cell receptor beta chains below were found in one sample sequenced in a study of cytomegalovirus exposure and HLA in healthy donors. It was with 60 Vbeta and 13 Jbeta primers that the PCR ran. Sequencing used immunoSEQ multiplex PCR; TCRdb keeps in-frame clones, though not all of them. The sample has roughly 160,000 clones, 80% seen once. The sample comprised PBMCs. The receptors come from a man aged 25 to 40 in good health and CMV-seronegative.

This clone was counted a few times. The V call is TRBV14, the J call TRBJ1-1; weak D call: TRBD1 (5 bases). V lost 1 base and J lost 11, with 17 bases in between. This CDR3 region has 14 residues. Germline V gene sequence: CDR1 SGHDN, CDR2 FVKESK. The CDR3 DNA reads TGTGCCAGCAGCCAAGCATTTCGGGGGTCTGGGGCTTTCTTT. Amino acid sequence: CASSQAFRGSGAFF.

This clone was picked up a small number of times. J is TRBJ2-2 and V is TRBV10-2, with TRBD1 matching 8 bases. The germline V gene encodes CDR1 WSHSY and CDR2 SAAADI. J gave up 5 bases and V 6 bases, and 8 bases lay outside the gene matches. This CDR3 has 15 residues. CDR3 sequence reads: CASSYSGGRTGELFF. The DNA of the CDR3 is TGCGCCAGCAGCTACTCAGGGGGCCGGACCGGGGAGCTGTTTTTT.

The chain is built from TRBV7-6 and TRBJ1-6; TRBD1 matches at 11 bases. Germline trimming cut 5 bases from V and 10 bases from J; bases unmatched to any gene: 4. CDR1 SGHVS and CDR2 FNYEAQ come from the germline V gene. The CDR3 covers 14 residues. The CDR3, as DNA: TGTGCCAGCAGCCGGACAGGGGGCCAGTCACCCCTCCACTTT. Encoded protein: CASSRTGGQSPLHF.

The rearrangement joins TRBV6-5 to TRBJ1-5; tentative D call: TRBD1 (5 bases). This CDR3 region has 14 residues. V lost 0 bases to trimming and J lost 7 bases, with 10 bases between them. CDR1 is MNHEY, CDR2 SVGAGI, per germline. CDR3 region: CASSYSGGDQPQHF. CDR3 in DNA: TGTGCCAGCAGTTACTCGGGAGGGGACCAGCCCCAGCATTTT.

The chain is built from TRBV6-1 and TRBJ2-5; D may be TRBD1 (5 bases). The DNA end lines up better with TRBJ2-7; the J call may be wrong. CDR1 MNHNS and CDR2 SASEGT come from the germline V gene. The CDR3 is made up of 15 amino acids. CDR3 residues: CASSESPPGLSEQYF. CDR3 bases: TGTGCCAGCAGTGAATCCCCGCCAGGGTTGAGCGAGCAGTACTTC.

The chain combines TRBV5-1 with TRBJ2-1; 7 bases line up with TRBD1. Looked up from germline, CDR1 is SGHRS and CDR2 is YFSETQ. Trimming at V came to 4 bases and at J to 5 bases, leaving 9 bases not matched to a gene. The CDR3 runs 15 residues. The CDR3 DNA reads TGCGCCAGCAGCCAGAATCAGGGACAGCACAATGAGCAGTTCTTC. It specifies CASSQNQGQHNEQFF.

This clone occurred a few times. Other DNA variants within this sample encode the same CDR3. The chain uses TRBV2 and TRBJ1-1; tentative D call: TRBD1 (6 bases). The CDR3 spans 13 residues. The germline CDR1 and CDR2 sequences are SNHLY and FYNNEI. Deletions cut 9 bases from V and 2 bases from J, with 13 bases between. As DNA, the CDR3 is TGTGCCAGTAATCCACAGGGTAACACTGAAGCTTTCTTT. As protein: CASNPQGNTEAFF.

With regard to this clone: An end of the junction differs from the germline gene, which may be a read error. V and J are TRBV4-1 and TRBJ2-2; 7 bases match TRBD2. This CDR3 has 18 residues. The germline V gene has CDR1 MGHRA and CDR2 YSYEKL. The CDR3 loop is CASNQDRDYRLGTGELFF. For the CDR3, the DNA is TGCGCCAGCAACCAAGATAGGGACTACCGGCTCGGCACCGGGGAGCTGTTTTTT.

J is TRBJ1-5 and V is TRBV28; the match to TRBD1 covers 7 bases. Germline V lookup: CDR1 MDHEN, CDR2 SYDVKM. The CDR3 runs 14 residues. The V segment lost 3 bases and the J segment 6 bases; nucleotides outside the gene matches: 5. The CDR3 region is CASSLQGEGQPQHF. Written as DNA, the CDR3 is TGTGCCAGCAGTTTGCAGGGGGAAGGTCAGCCCCAGCATTTT. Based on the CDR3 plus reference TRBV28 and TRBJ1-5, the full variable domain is DVKVTQSSRYLVKRTGEKVFLECVQDMDHENMFWYRQDPGLGLRLIYFSYDVKMKEKGDIPEGYSVSREKKERFSLILESASTNQTSMYLCASSLQGEGQPQHFGDGTRLSIL.

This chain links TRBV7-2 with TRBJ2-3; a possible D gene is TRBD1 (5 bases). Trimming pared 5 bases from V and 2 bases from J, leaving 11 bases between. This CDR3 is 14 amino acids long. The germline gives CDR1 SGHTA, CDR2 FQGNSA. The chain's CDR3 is CASSLGQFTDTQYF. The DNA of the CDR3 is TGTGCCAGCAGCCTCGGACAATTCACAGATACGCAGTATTTT.

The CDR3 here is CAISETWDSRLNQPQHF. CDR3 in DNA: TGTGCCATCAGTGAGACGTGGGACAGCCGACTAAATCAGCCCCAGCATTTT. The chain combines TRBV10-3 with TRBJ1-5, with TRBD1 matching over 7 bases. The germline gives CDR1 ENHRY, CDR2 SYGVKD. CDR3 length: 17 amino acids. Trimming removed 2 bases from V and 4 bases from J; junction bases left unmatched: 11.

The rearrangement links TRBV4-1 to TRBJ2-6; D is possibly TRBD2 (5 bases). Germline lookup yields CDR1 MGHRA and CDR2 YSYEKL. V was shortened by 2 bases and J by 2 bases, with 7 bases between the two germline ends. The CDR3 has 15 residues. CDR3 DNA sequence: TGCGCCAGCAGCCAATACGGGGCTGGGGCCAACGTCCTGACTTTC. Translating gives CASSQYGAGANVLTF.

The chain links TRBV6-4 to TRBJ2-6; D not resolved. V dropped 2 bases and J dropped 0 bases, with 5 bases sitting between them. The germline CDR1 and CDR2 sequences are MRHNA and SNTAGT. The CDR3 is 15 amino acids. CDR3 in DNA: TGTGCCAGCAGTGACAGGAGCTCTGGGGCCAACGTCCTGACTTTC. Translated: CASSDRSSGANVLTF.

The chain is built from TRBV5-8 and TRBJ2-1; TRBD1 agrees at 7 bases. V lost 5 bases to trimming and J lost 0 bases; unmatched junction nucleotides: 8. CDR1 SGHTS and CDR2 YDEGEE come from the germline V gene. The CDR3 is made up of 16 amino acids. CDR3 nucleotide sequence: TGTGCCAGCAGTTATCACAGGGGCCGCTCCTACAATGAGCAGTTCTTC. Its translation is CASSYHRGRSYNEQFF.

The CDR3 DNA is TGCGCCAGGGCTAGGGCGGGAGCCGGATTCAATGAGCAGTTCTTC. It encodes CARARAGAGFNEQFF. This sequence joins TRBV10-1 and TRBJ2-1; 7 bases line up with TRBD2. The V segment lost 9 bases and the J segment 6 bases; nucleotides outside the gene matches: 14. The CDR3 has 15 residues. From germline, CDR1 is WNHNN and CDR2 SYGVQD (reference sequence).

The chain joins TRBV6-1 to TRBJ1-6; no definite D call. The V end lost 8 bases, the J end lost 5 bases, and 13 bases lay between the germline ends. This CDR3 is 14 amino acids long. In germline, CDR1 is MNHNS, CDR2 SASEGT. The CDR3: CASGRPNDNSPLHF. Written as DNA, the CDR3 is TGTGCCAGCGGGCGACCGAACGATAATTCACCCCTCCACTTT.

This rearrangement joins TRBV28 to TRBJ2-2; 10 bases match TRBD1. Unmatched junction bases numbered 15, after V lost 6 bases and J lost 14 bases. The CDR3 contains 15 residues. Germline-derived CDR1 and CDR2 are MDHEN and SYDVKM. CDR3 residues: CASSAILRTGGKLFF. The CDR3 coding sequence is TGTGCCAGCAGCGCAATACTCCGGACAGGGGGGAAACTGTTTTTT.

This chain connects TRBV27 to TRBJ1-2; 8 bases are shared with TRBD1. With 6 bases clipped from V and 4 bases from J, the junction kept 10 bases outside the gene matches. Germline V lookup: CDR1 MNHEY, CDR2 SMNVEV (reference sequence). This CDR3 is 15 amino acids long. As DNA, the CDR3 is TGTGCCAGCAGCTCTCCAGGGGGCGTCGGCTATGGCTACACCTTC. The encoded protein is CASSSPGGVGYGYTF.

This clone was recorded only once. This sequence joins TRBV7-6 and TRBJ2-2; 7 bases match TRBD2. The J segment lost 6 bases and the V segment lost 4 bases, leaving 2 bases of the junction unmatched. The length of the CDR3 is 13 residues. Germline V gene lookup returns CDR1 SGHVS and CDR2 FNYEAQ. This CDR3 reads CASSSTSAGELFF. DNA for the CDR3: TGTGCCAGCAGCTCCACTAGCGCCGGGGAGCTGTTTTTT.

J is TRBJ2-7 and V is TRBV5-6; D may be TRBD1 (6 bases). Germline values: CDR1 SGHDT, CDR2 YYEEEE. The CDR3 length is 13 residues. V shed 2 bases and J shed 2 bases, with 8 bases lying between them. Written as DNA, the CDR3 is TGTGCCAGCAGCTTTGGGGGCGCCTACGAGCAGTACTTC. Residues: CASSFGGAYEQYF.